This TCR beta chain comes out of a study of CD8 T cells in ankylosing spondylitis. The authors made TCR beta libraries by quantitative 5'-RACE with molecular barcodes. One entry per CDR3 protein results from TCRdb running MiXCR on the 5' RACE reads. The sample records a few hundred thousand distinct CDR3 sequences, roughly 20% being singletons. The germline gives CDR1 DFQATT, CDR2 SNEGSKA (reference sequence). This CDR3 contains 15 residues. V lost 2 bases and J lost 4; bases outside the gene matches: 4. In its sample, this clonotype was seen many times. Antigen specificity is unknown. Regarding the study as a whole: Clones linked to disease, bearing a CD8+ phenotype, were relatively rare in peripheral blood. A motif of eight highly homologous TCR beta variants was seen as apparently characteristic of ankylosing spondylitis blood. The clones that were linked to disease were reported to be significantly enriched in matched synovial fluid samples from ankylosing spondylitis patients.

The sample was blood, either unsorted or a sorted T cell fraction (not recorded which). The gene calls are TRBV20-1 and TRBJ2-1; 11 nucleotides align to TRBD2. The receptor was isolated from a male donor with ankylosing spondylitis or in good health (not recorded which). This chain's CDR3 is CSARPGTSGYNEQFF. The CDR3, as DNA: TGCAGTGCTAGACCCGGGACTAGCGGTTACAATGAGCAGTTCTTC.